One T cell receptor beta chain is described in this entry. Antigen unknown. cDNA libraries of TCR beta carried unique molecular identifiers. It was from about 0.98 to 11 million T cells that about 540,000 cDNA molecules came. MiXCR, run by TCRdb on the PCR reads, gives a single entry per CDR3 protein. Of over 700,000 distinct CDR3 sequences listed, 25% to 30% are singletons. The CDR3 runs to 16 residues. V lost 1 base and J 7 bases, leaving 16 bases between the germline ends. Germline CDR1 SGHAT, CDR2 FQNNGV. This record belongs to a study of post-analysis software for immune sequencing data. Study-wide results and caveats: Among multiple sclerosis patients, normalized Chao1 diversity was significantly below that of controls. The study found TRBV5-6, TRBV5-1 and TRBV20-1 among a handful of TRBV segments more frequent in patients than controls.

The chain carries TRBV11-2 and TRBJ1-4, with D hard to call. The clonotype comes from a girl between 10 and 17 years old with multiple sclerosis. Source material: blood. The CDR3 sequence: CASSLADAPGSEKLFF. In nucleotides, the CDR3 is TGTGCCAGCAGCTTAGCGGACGCACCGGGAAGTGAAAAACTGTTTTTT.